This T cell receptor (beta chain) came from a study of cytomegalovirus exposure and HLA in healthy donors. Trimming pared 0 bases from V and 1 base from J, leaving 5 bases between. Germline V gene sequence: CDR1 SGHRS, CDR2 YFSETQ. The CDR3 spans 14 residues. There are a few counts of this clone. The identical CDR3 is also encoded by other nucleotide sequences in the sample. The PCR employed 60 Vbeta primers together with 13 Jbeta primers. Data came from immunoSEQ multiplex PCR; TCRdb stores just in-frame clones and leaves some out. Of about 130,000 clones in the sample, around 80% were seen once. Sequencing used PBMCs. The clonotype comes from a woman between 45 and 60 years old in good health and CMV-seronegative. This sequence joins TRBV5-1 and TRBJ2-1; perhaps TRBD2 as D (5 bases). CDR3 region: CASSLAGSYNEQFF. CDR3 in DNA: TGCGCCAGCAGCTTGGCGGGGTCCTACAATGAGCAGTTCTTC.